The source of this T cell receptor (beta chain) is a study of T cell responses to AZD1222 COVID-19 vaccine. General observations from the study: Donor demographics were predominantly white British with a female majority; clonal diversity may be underestimated. A reported finding is that nearly half of spike-specific TCRs target unmutated variant regions.

Using immunoSEQ multiplex PCR, the repertoire was profiled, and TCRdb retains in-frame clones only, with some absent. The sample lists some 130,000 clones, approximately 90% occurring once. With regard to this clone: Its antigen is unknown.

The germline V gene has CDR1 SGHVS and CDR2 FQNEAQ. The V end was cut by 5 bases, the J end by 0 bases, with 10 bases between. The CDR3 runs 14 residues. Second-dose recipients at about 4 or about 12 weeks were treated as one pooled group. The sample consisted of peripheral blood, taken 28 days after the second AZD1222 dose. The V and J genes are TRBV7-8 and TRBJ1-1; a possible D gene is TRBD1 (5 bases). This sequence was found in an adult who received the AZD1222 COVID-19 vaccine. CDR3 coding DNA: TGTGCCAGCAGCCAGACAGCTATGAACACTGAAGCTTTCTTT. It is translated as CASSQTAMNTEAFF.